A selection of T cell receptor beta chains follows, all from one sample in a study of vaccination and CD4 T cells after COVID-19. No antigens are known for them. TCRdb processed the PCR reads anew with MiXCR; each CDR3 protein has one entry. The data hold under 4,500 distinct CDR3 sequences, with about 19% observed a single time. Specimen: CD4+ T cells from blood, cultured in vitro. The receptor set was obtained from a human donor who had recovered from COVID-19. The CDR3 runs from the conserved cysteine through the conserved F or W. Each record gives: D gene, V gene, clone size, J gene, CDR3 protein, CDR3 DNA. D genes are given only for firm matches. Rows may omit the clone size; those that give it use once, few, many or a size class.

D: NA; V: TRBV6-1; size: few; J: TRBJ1-1; CDR3: CASSSGRVETEAFF; DNA: TGTGCCAGCAGCTCCGGGAGGGTAGAAACTGAAGCTTTCTTT
D: NA; V: TRBV25-1; size: few; J: TRBJ1-2; CDR3: CASSETMTLPYGYTF; DNA: TGTGCCAGCAGTGAAACCATGACACTCCCCTATGGCTACACCTTC
D: NA; V: TRBV2; size: NA; J: TRBJ1-1; CDR3: CASSREGRGTEAFF; DNA: TGTGCCAGCAGTCGAGAGGGACGGGGCACTGAAGCTTTCTTT
D: NA; V: TRBV7-2; size: NA; J: TRBJ2-5; CDR3: CASSLGGLKETQYF; DNA: TGTGCCAGCAGCTTAGGCGGGCTGAAAGAGACCCAGTACTTC
D: TRBD1; V: TRBV20-1; size: few; J: TRBJ2-3; CDR3: CSARTGPDTQYF; DNA: TGCAGTGCTAGGACAGGGCCAGATACGCAGTATTTT
D: NA; V: TRBV6-5; size: NA; J: TRBJ2-3; CDR3: CASSLPGEDTQYF; DNA: TGTGCCAGCAGTTTACCAGGGGAAGATACGCAGTATTTT
D: TRBD1; V: TRBV4-2; size: few; J: TRBJ2-4; CDR3: CASSLRQGDKNIQYF; DNA: TGTGCCAGCAGCCTAAGACAGGGGGACAAAAACATTCAGTACTTC
D: NA; V: TRBV20-1; size: medium-sized; J: TRBJ1-4; CDR3: CSAGQEKLFF; DNA: TGCAGTGCTGGACAGGAAAAACTGTTTTTT
D: TRBD2; V: TRBV10-3; size: few; J: TRBJ2-3; CDR3: CAISPSGASSTDTQYF; DNA: TGTGCCATCAGTCCAAGCGGGGCATCTAGCACAGATACGCAGTATTTT
D: TRBD1; V: TRBV12-3/TRBV12-4; size: few; J: TRBJ2-3; CDR3: CASSLGLDREDTQYF; DNA: TGTGCCAGCAGTTTAGGCCTGGACAGGGAGGATACGCAGTATTTT
D: NA; V: TRBV11-2; size: NA; J: TRBJ2-2; CDR3: CASSLRGAVRTGELFF; DNA: TGTGCCAGCAGCCTTCGGGGGGCCGTCAGGACCGGGGAGCTGTTTTTT
D: NA; V: TRBV30; size: NA; J: TRBJ1-2; CDR3: CAWSVGPRYGYTF; DNA: TGTGCCTGGAGTGTGGGTCCTCGCTATGGCTACACCTTC
D: TRBD2; V: TRBV20-1; size: NA; J: TRBJ2-2; CDR3: CSALKGGGGTGELFF; DNA: TGCAGTGCCCTTAAGGGCGGGGGGGGAACCGGGGAGCTGTTTTTT
D: TRBD1; V: TRBV18; size: NA; J: TRBJ1-2; CDR3: CASSPFDRGNYGYTF; DNA: TGTGCCAGCTCACCGTTCGACAGGGGTAACTATGGCTACACCTTC
D: NA; V: TRBV9; size: NA; J: TRBJ1-2; CDR3: CASSVTLGNYGYTF; DNA: TGTGCCAGCAGCGTAACCCTGGGAAACTATGGCTACACCTTC
D: TRBD1; V: TRBV7-6; size: NA; J: TRBJ1-5; CDR3: CASSLSGGQSNQPQHF; DNA: TGTGCCAGCAGCCTTTCGGGGGGACAGAGCAATCAGCCCCAGCATTTT
D: NA; V: TRBV5-4; size: few; J: TRBJ1-1; CDR3: CASSRYRVRTEAFF; DNA: TGTGCCAGCAGCAGATACAGGGTTCGGACTGAAGCTTTCTTT
D: NA; V: TRBV5-1; size: once; J: TRBJ2-6; CDR3: CASRIQGSGANVLTF; DNA: TGCGCCAGCAGAATTCAGGGATCCGGGGCCAACGTCCTGACTTTC
D: NA; V: TRBV6-5; size: medium-sized; J: TRBJ2-3; CDR3: CASSYGNTQYF; DNA: TGTGCCAGCAGTTACGGGAATACGCAGTATTTT
D: NA; V: TRBV4-1; size: NA; J: TRBJ1-6; CDR3: CASSLTWESPLHF; DNA: TGCGCCAGCAGCCTAACGTGGGAGTCACCCCTCCACTTT
D: NA; V: TRBV7-6; size: NA; J: TRBJ2-7; CDR3: CASSALQGYEQYF; DNA: TGTGCCAGCAGCGCGTTACAGGGCTACGAGCAGTACTTC
D: TRBD2; V: TRBV5-4; size: few; J: TRBJ2-2; CDR3: CASSRGEGRAGELFF; DNA: TGTGCCAGCAGTCGCGGGGAGGGCCGGGCCGGGGAGCTGTTTTTT
D: NA; V: TRBV6-1; size: few; J: TRBJ1-1; CDR3: CASRERSSFTEAFF; DNA: TGTGCCAGCAGAGAAAGGTCCAGTTTCACTGAAGCTTTCTTT
D: NA; V: TRBV11-2; size: NA; J: TRBJ1-2; CDR3: CASSFSRDINYGYTF; DNA: TGTGCCAGCAGCTTTAGTCGGGACATTAACTATGGCTACACCTTC
D: NA; V: TRBV3-1; size: NA; J: TRBJ1-1; CDR3: CASSQVGSNTEAFF; DNA: TGTGCCAGCAGCCAAGTGGGCAGTAACACTGAAGCTTTCTTT
D: TRBD1; V: TRBV12-5; size: NA; J: TRBJ1-5; CDR3: CASGRTGGGQPQHF; DNA: TGTGCTAGTGGCAGGACAGGGGGCGGGCAGCCCCAGCATTTT
D: NA; V: TRBV24-1; size: few; J: TRBJ1-2; CDR3: CATSDLYHPGKNGYTF; DNA: TGTGCCACCAGTGATTTGTATCACCCGGGGAAAAATGGCTACACCTTC
D: NA; V: TRBV19; size: few; J: TRBJ2-7; CDR3: CASSIGRRQTYEQYF; DNA: TGTGCCAGTAGTATCGGTCGCCGGCAGACCTACGAGCAGTACTTC
D: TRBD2; V: TRBV6-1; size: NA; J: TRBJ2-6; CDR3: CASSSGGGAEGANVLTF; DNA: TGTGCCAGCAGTAGTGGCGGGGGGGCCGAAGGGGCCAACGTCCTGACTTTC
D: NA; V: TRBV20-1; size: NA; J: TRBJ1-5; CDR3: CSATGENNQPQHF; DNA: TGCAGTGCTACAGGGGAGAACAATCAGCCCCAGCATTTT
D: TRBD1; V: TRBV25-1; size: few; J: TRBJ1-1; CDR3: CASIGTVGFGAFF; DNA: TGTGCCAGCATTGGGACAGTCGGGTTTGGAGCTTTCTTT
D: NA; V: TRBV30; size: few; J: TRBJ2-5; CDR3: CAWSPTSGRETQYF; DNA: TGTGCCTGGAGTCCCACGAGCGGGCGGGAGACCCAGTACTTC
D: NA; V: TRBV10-1; size: medium-sized; J: TRBJ2-3; CDR3: CASSEGEWTDTQYF; DNA: TGCGCCAGCAGTGAGGGGGAGTGGACAGATACGCAGTATTTT
D: TRBD1; V: TRBV5-1; size: NA; J: TRBJ2-3; CDR3: CASSLGITGGFADTQYF; DNA: TGCGCCAGCAGCTTGGGGATCACAGGGGGGTTCGCAGATACGCAGTATTTT
D: NA; V: TRBV10-3; size: NA; J: TRBJ1-1; CDR3: CAISESEQGIFPNTEAFF; DNA: TGTGCCATCAGTGAGTCAGAGCAGGGGATCTTCCCGAACACTGAAGCTTTCTTT
D: NA; V: TRBV30; size: NA; J: TRBJ1-2; CDR3: CAWSELGDGHTF; DNA: TGTGCCTGGAGTGAATTAGGGGATGGCCACACCTTC
D: TRBD2; V: TRBV27; size: medium-sized; J: TRBJ2-2; CDR3: CASSSRLAGGHGELFF; DNA: TGTGCCAGCAGTTCACGACTAGCGGGGGGCCACGGGGAGCTGTTTTTT
D: NA; V: TRBV30; size: NA; J: TRBJ1-1; CDR3: CAWSGYGEAFF; DNA: TGTGCCTGGAGTGGATATGGTGAAGCTTTCTTT
D: TRBD2; V: TRBV20-1; size: few; J: TRBJ2-4; CDR3: CSASSGGKNIQYF; DNA: TGCAGTGCTAGTAGCGGGGGAAAAAACATTCAGTACTTC
D: NA; V: TRBV12-3/TRBV12-4; size: NA; J: TRBJ2-3; CDR3: CARKQGAGTDTQYF; DNA: TGTGCCAGGAAACAGGGAGCCGGCACAGATACGCAGTATTTT
D: TRBD1; V: TRBV20-1; size: NA; J: TRBJ1-1; CDR3: CSASRQGSTLNTEAFF; DNA: TGCAGTGCTAGCCGACAGGGTAGTACCCTGAACACTGAAGCTTTCTTT
D: NA; V: TRBV4-1; size: few; J: TRBJ2-5; CDR3: CASSQVQWETQYF; DNA: TGCGCCAGCAGCCAAGTACAATGGGAGACCCAGTACTTC
D: NA; V: TRBV29-1; size: NA; J: TRBJ1-1; CDR3: CSALWGGNTEAFF; DNA: TGCAGCGCTCTTTGGGGAGGGAACACTGAAGCTTTCTTT
D: TRBD1; V: TRBV7-2; size: few; J: TRBJ1-1; CDR3: CASSSGQGLAFF; DNA: TGTGCCAGCAGCTCGGGACAGGGTTTGGCTTTCTTT
D: NA; V: TRBV12-3/TRBV12-4; size: few; J: TRBJ2-7; CDR3: CASSLGIGDRATREQYF; DNA: TGTGCCAGCAGTTTGGGAATAGGGGACCGAGCTACGAGGGAGCAGTACTTC
D: NA; V: TRBV20-1; size: few; J: TRBJ1-1; CDR3: CSARSLGTEAFF; DNA: TGCAGTGCTAGGTCGTTGGGCACTGAAGCTTTCTTT
D: TRBD1; V: TRBV6-1; size: medium-sized; J: TRBJ1-2; CDR3: CASSNRQGLGYGYTF; DNA: TGTGCCAGCAGTAACCGACAGGGTTTAGGGTATGGCTACACCTTC
D: NA; V: TRBV30; size: medium-sized; J: TRBJ1-1; CDR3: CAWRENAEAFF; DNA: TGTGCCTGGAGGGAGAACGCTGAAGCTTTCTTT
D: NA; V: TRBV6-1; size: NA; J: TRBJ2-2; CDR3: CATTRGTTGELFF; DNA: TGTGCTACTACAAGGGGAACCACCGGGGAGCTGTTTTTT
D: NA; V: TRBV5-1; size: once; J: TRBJ1-1; CDR3: CASSFTTVNTEAFF; DNA: TGCGCCAGCAGCTTCACGACAGTGAACACTGAAGCTTTCTTT